Listed below are T cell receptor beta chains from one sample, sequenced in a study of long-term antiretroviral therapy in people with HIV. Libraries were prepared by immunoSEQ multiplex PCR; TCRdb keeps only in-frame clonotypes and omits some of them. This table has approximately 26,000 clones, 65% to 80% appearing once. Sequencing was performed on unsorted PBMCs, taken 1.2 years after starting antiretroviral therapy. All receptors derive from a middle-aged woman with HIV. Both conserved end residues are part of each CDR3. A D gene is named only where the DNA matches it firmly. Not every row has a clone size; where given, it reads once, few, many or a size class.

cdr3_length | j_call | clone_size | d_call | v_call | cdr3_aa | cdr3_nt
14 | TRBJ1-1 | few | TRBD1 | TRBV6-5 | CASGRQGGRTEAFF | TGTGCCAGCGGGAGGCAGGGGGGTCGTACTGAAGCTTTCTTT
17 | TRBJ1-1 | NA | NA | TRBV5-5 | CASSLVYGAAGDTEAFF | TGTGCCAGCAGCTTGGTGTACGGGGCAGCCGGGGACACTGAAGCTTTCTTT
17 | TRBJ2-6 | NA | TRBD1 | TRBV10-3 | CATSGQGWVGGANVLTF | TGTGCCACCTCGGGACAGGGGTGGGTAGGAGGGGCCAACGTCCTGACTTTC
15 | TRBJ1-1 | NA | TRBD1 | TRBV11-2 | CASSSPGQGNTEAFF | TGTGCCAGCAGCTCCCCGGGACAGGGGAACACTGAAGCTTTCTTT
13 | TRBJ1-1 | once | NA | TRBV30 | CAWSRQGGTEAFF | TGTGCCTGGAGTAGGCAGGGAGGCACTGAAGCTTTCTTT
15 | TRBJ1-2 | NA | NA | TRBV13 | CASSLDRESGYGYTF | TGTGCCAGCAGCTTAGATAGGGAATCTGGCTATGGCTACACCTTC
16 | TRBJ2-1 | NA | TRBD2 | TRBV5-4 | CASSLVSSGGPIEQFF | TGTGCCAGCAGCTTAGTGTCTAGCGGGGGGCCCATCGAGCAGTTCTTC
16 | TRBJ1-1 | NA | NA | TRBV18 | CASSPYRVSADTEAFF | TGTGCCAGCTCACCGTACAGGGTATCGGCTGACACTGAAGCTTTCTTT
16 | TRBJ2-7 | NA | TRBD1 | TRBV7-6 | CASSLEGGTLAYEQYF | TGTGCCAGCAGCTTAGAAGGGGGCACCCTCGCCTACGAGCAGTACTTC
16 | TRBJ1-6 | NA | NA | TRBV7-2 | CASSLTYKGGGSPLHF | TGTGCCAGCAGCTTAACCTACAAGGGGGGAGGATCACCCCTCCACTTT
12 | TRBJ1-1 | NA | NA | TRBV6-1 | CASSEWVARAFF | TGTGCCAGCAGTGAATGGGTCGCGAGAGCTTTCTTT
15 | TRBJ2-5 | once | NA | TRBV7-9 | CASSLGQTGQETQYF | TGTGCCAGCAGCTTAGGCCAAACAGGACAAGAGACCCAGTACTTC
13 | TRBJ2-2 | few | NA | TRBV7-7 | CASSLNGDGELFF | TGTGCCAGCAGCTTAAACGGCGACGGGGAGCTGTTTTTT
14 | TRBJ2-3 | NA | NA | TRBV5-8 | CASSLQQETDTQYF | TGTGCCAGCAGCTTGCAACAGGAGACAGATACGCAGTATTTT
13 | TRBJ1-5 | medium-sized | NA | TRBV7-8 | CASSFGGNQPQHF | TGTGCCAGCAGCTTTGGGGGCAATCAGCCCCAGCATTTT
12 | TRBJ1-2 | NA | NA | TRBV4-1 | CASSQLGYGYTF | TGCGCCAGCAGCCAACTCGGCTATGGCTACACCTTC
13 | TRBJ2-1 | NA | NA | TRBV7-2 | CASSLNAYNEQFF | TGTGCCAGCAGCTTAAACGCGTACAATGAGCAGTTCTTC